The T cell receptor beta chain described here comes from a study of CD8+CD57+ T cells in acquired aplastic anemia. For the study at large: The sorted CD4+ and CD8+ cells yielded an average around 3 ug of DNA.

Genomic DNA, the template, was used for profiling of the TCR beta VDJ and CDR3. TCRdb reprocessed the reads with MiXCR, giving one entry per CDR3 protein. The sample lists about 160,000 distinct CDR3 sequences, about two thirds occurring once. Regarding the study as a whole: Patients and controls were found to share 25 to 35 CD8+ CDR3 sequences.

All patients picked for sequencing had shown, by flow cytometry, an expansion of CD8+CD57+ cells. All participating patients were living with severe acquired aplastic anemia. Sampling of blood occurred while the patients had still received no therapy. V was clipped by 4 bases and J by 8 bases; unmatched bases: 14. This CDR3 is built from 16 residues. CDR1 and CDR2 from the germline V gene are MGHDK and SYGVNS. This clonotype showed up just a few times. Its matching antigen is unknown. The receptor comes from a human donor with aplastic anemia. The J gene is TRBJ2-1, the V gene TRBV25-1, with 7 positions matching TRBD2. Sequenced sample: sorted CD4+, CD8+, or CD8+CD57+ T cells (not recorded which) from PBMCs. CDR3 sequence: CASSALLASVVDEQFF. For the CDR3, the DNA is TGTGCCAGCAGTGCCTTACTAGCGTCAGTTGTGGATGAGCAGTTCTTC.